This T cell receptor beta chain came from a study of T cells expressing NK-cell markers. TCRdb re-analyzed the 5' RACE reads; it lists each CDR3 protein once, without DNA. This table lists 300,000 to 500,000 distinct CDR3 sequences. This CDR3 region has 16 residues. CDR1 and CDR2 from the germline V gene are LNHNV and YYDKDF (reference sequence). This TCR derives from a woman aged 50 to 60 in good health. The gene calls are TRBV15 and TRBJ2-2. Sequenced input: blood T cells: a sorted CD56 or NKG2C T cell subset, CD4+ or CD8+ T cells, or bulk PBMC T cells (not recorded which). The chain's CDR3 is CATSREGRTNTGELFF.